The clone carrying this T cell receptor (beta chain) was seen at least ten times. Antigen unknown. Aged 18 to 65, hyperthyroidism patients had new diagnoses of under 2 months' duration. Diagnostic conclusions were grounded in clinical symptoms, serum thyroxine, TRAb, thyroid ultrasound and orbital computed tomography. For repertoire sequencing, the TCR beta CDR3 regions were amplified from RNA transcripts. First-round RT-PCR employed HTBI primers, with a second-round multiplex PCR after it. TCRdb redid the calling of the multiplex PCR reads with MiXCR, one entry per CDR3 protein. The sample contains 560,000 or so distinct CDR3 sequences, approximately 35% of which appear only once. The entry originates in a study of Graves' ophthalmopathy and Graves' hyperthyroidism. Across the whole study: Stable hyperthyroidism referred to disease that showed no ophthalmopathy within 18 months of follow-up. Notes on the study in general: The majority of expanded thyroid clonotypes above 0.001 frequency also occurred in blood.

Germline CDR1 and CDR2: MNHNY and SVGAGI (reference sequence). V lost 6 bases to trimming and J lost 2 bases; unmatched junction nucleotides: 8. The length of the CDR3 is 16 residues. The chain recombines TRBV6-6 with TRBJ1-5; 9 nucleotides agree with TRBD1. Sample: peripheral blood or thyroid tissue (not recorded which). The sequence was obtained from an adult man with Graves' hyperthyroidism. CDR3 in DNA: TGTGCCAGCAGCACCACAGGGGGCGGGGGCAATCAGCCCCAGCATTTT. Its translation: CASSTTGGGGNQPQHF.